The 5 T cell receptor beta chains in this list originate from one sample, sequenced in a study of identical twins. TCRdb called the 5' RACE reads again in MiXCR, with one record for every CDR3 protein. The data hold 500,000 to 700,000 distinct CDR3 sequences, with 7% to 7.5% observed a single time. These data also featured in a second study, about yellow fever vaccine responses in identical twins.

The source material was PBMCs. The receptors were sampled from a woman between 18 and 30 years old in good health.

This clonotype was observed a handful of times. The genes are TRBV20-1 and TRBJ1-5; no reliable D call. This CDR3 has 13 residues. CDR1 DFQATT and CDR2 SNEGSKA come from the germline V gene (reference sequence). V lost 6 bases and J lost 1, with 10 bases in between. The CDR3, as DNA: TGCAGTGCGCTCAGTTCCAGCAATCAGCCCCAGCATTTT. Its translation is CSALSSSNQPQHF.

This clonotype was recorded at least ten times. V is TRBV11-2 and J is TRBJ1-5; 9 bases match TRBD1. Germline V CDR1 and CDR2: SGHAT, FQNNGV. V shed 2 bases, J shed 4 bases, and the junction held 3 bases outside the gene matches. CDR3 size: 15 residues. CDR3 nucleotide sequence: TGTGCCAGCAGCTTACACGGGACAGGGAATCAGCCCCAGCATTTT. Translation: CASSLHGTGNQPQHF.

This clonotype has ten or more counts. This chain joins TRBV29-1 and TRBJ2-7; the D gene could be TRBD1 or TRBD2 (5 bases each). The CDR3 is 12 amino acids. Trimming removed 7 bases at V and 6 bases at J, with 16 bases between. Germline V gene sequence: CDR1 SQVTM, CDR2 ANQGSEA. The CDR3 DNA sequence: TGCAGCGCCCTCGGGGACCCCCCCGAGCAGTACTTC. Its translation is CSALGDPPEQYF.

This chain joins TRBV5-1 and TRBJ2-5; TRBD1 agrees at 7 bases. The V gene end was trimmed by 4 bases and the J gene end by 5 bases; junction bases not matched to a gene: 11. Germline V gene data show CDR1 as SGHRS and CDR2 as YFSETQ. This CDR3 contains 15 residues. The CDR3 spells CASSTNRGLVETQYF. CDR3 bases: TGCGCCAGCAGCACGAACAGGGGCCTGGTGGAGACCCAGTACTTC. Together with reference TRBV5-1 and TRBJ2-5, the CDR3 gives the full variable domain: KAGVTQTPRYLIKTRGQQVTLSCSPISGHRSVSWYQQTPGQGLQFLFEYFSETQRNKGNFPGRFSGRQFSNSRSEMNVSTLELGDSALYLCASSTNRGLVETQYFGPGTRLLVL.

This clonotype came up many times. The chain employs TRBV29-1 and TRBJ2-7, with 9 bases matching TRBD1. The V gene end was trimmed by 5 bases and the J gene end by 0 bases; junction bases not matched to a gene: 2. The CDR3 loop spans 13 amino acids. Germline values: CDR1 SQVTM, CDR2 ANQGSEA. The DNA for the CDR3 is TGCAGCGTTCAGACAGGGGGCTCCTACGAGCAGTACTTC. Translated, it gives CSVQTGGSYEQYF.